This T cell receptor (beta chain) is from a study of T cells after yellow fever vaccination. The table lists this clonotype with a few counts. Its target is unknown. The CDR3 consists of 14 residues. V lost 3 bases, J lost 1 base, and 7 bases lay in between. Germline V gene data show CDR1 as SGHAT and CDR2 as FQNNGV. Study-wide findings and caveats: Overlap between CD4 and CD8 compartments was detected for a small share of clonotypes. Repertoires obtained by FACS sorting could include abundant clonotypes that entered as contaminants from the bulk population. Post-booster repertoires contained most primary-vaccination clones again (about 95% CD4, about 90% CD8).

TCRdb independently ran MiXCR on the 5' RACE reads; one entry per CDR3 protein. The sample lists hundreds of thousands of distinct CDR3 sequences, roughly a fifth occurring once. This clonotype was sampled from a man aged 18 to 30 who received the YFV17D yellow fever vaccine. Specimen: PBMCs, collected around 3 weeks after the first yellow fever vaccination. The gene calls are TRBV11-2 and TRBJ2-4, with TRBD2 as a possible D gene (5 bases). The CDR3 bases are TGTGCCAGCAGCTTCCCGGGGGCCAAAAACATTCAGTACTTC. This codes for CASSFPGAKNIQYF.